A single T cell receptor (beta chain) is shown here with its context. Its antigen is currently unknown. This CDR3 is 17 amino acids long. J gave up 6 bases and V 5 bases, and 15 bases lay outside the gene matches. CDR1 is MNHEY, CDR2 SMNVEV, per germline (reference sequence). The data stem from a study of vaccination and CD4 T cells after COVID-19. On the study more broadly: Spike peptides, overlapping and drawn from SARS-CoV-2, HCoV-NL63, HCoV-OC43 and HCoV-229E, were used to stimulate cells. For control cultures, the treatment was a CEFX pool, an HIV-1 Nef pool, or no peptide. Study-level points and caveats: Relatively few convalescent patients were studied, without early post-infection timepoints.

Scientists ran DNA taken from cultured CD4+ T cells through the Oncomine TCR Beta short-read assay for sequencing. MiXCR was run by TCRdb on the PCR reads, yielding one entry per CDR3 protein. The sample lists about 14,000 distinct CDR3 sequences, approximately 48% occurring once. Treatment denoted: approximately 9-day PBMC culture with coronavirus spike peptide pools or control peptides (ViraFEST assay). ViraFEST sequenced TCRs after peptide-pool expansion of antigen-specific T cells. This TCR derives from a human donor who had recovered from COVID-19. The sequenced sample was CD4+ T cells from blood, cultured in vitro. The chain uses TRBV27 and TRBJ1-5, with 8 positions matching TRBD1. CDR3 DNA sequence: TGTGCCAGCAGTCCTTGGACAGGGTCATTAGGTGGTCAGCCCCAGCATTTT. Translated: CASSPWTGSLGGQPQHF.